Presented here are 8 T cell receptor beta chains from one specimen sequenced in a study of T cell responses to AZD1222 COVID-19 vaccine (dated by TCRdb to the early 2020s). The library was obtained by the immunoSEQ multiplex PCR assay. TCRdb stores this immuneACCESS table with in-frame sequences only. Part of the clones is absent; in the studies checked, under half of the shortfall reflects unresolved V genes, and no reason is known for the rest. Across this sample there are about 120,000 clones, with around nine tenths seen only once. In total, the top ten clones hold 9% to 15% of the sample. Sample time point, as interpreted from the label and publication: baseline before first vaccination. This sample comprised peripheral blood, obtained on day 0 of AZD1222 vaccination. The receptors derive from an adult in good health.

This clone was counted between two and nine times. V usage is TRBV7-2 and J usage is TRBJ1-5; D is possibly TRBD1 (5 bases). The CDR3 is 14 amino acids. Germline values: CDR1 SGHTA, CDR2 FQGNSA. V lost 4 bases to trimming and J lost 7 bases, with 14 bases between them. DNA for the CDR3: TGTGCCAGCAGCTCCAGGCAGGGCGGCCAGCCCCAGCATTTT. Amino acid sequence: CASSSRQGGQPQHF.

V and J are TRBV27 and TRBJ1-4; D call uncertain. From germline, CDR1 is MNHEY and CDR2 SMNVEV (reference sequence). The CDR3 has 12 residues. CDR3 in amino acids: CATPVLNEKLFF. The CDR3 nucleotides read TGTGCAACGCCAGTTCTTAATGAAAAACTGTTTTTT.

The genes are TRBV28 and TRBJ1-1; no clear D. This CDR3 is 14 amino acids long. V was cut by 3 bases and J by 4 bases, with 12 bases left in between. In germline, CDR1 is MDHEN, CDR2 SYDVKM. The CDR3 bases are TGTGCCAGCAGTTTGGGGAGTTCGCTCACTGAAGCTTTCTTT. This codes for CASSLGSSLTEAFF.

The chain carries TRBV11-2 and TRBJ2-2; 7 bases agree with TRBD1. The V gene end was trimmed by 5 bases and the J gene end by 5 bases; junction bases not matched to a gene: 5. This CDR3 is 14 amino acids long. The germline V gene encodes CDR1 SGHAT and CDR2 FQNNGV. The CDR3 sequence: CASSNRGGTGELFF. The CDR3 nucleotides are TGTGCCAGCAGCAACAGGGGTGGTACCGGGGAGCTGTTTTTT.

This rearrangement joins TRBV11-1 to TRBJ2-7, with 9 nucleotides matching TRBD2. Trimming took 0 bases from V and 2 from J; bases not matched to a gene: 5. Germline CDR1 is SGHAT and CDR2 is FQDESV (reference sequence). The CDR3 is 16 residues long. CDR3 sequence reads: CASSLASGSPTYEQYF. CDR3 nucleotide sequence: TGTGCCAGCAGCTTAGCTAGCGGGAGTCCGACCTACGAGCAGTACTTC.

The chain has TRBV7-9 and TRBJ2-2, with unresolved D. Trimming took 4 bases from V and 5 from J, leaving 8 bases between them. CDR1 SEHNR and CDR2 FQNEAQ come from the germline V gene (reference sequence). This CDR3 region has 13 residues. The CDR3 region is CASSSDWTGELFF. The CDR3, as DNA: TGTGCCAGCAGCTCCGACTGGACCGGGGAGCTGTTTTTT.

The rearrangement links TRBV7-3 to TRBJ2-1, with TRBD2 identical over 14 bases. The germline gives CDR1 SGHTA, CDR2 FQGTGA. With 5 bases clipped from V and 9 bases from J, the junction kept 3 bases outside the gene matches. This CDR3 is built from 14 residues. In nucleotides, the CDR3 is TGTGCCAGCAGCCGACTAGCGGGAGGGGGTGAGCAGTTCTTC. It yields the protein CASSRLAGGGEQFF.

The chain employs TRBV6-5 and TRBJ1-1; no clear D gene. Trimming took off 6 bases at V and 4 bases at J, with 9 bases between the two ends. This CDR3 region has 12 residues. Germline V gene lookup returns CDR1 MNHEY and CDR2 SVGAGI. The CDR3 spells CASSRRSTEAFF. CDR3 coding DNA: TGTGCCAGCAGCCGACGGTCCACTGAAGCTTTCTTT.